These 20 T cell receptor beta chains came from one sample sequenced in a study of vaccination effects on CD4 cells after COVID-19. Their antigens are not known. The protocol was immunoSEQ multiplex PCR, while the TCRdb copy is restricted to in-frame clones and leaves out a portion. The sample yields approximately 46,000 clones, roughly 74% seen once. Having been cultured for about 10 days, the cells underwent CD4+ T cell isolation. This specimen consisted of CD4+ T cells from PBMCs cultured without peptide, obtained before COVID-19 vaccination. These receptors came from a human donor who had a prior SARS-CoV-2 infection.

V and J are TRBV25-1 and TRBJ2-1, with D unresolved. The CDR3 runs 14 residues. V lost 1 base, J lost 2 bases, and 6 bases lay in between. Per germline, CDR1 MGHDK and CDR2 SYGVNS. The CDR3 DNA reads as TGTGCCAGCAGTGAATCCGCAGCCTACAATGAGCAGTTCTTC. Protein sequence: CASSESAAYNEQFF.

V and J are TRBV18 and TRBJ2-7; a weak D match, TRBD1 (6 bases). V dropped 3 bases and J dropped 4 bases, with 10 bases sitting between them. The CDR3 has 13 residues. Germline V gives CDR1 KGHSH, CDR2 LQKENI. DNA of the CDR3: TGTGCCAGCTCACCCTTCGACAGGTACGAGCAGTACTTC. Translated: CASSPFDRYEQYF.

The gene calls are TRBV30 and TRBJ2-3, with D tentatively TRBD1 or TRBD2 (6 bases each). Trimming cost V 4 bases and J 2 bases, with 13 bases left between them. The CDR3 sequence is 14 residues long. Looked up from germline, CDR1 is GTSNPN and CDR2 is SVGIG (reference sequence). The DNA for the CDR3 is TGTGCCTGGACCGCGGGGACAATCACAGATACGCAGTATTTT. This gives the protein CAWTAGTITDTQYF. The full variable domain, in which reference TRBV30 and TRBJ2-3 provide the parts outside the CDR3, is SQTIHQWPATLVQPVGSPLSLECTVEGTSNPNLYWYRQAAGRGLQLLFYSVGIGQISSEVPQNLSASRPQDRQFILSSKKLLLSDSGFYLCAWTAGTITDTQYFGPGTRLTVL.

This chain joins TRBV19 and TRBJ2-1; D is possibly TRBD1 (5 bases). Deletions cut 1 base from V and 0 bases from J, with 16 bases between. The CDR3 is 18 residues long. Looked up from germline, CDR1 is LNHDA and CDR2 is SQIVND (reference sequence). As DNA, the CDR3 is TGTGCCAGTAGTATAGTTTTTAGGGGAAATAGCTCCTACAATGAGCAGTTCTTC. This gives the protein CASSIVFRGNSSYNEQFF.

This clone was seen a handful of times. The chain couples TRBV4-1 to TRBJ1-5; 7 bases align to TRBD1. Germline CDR1 is MGHRA and CDR2 is YSYEKL. The junction had 5 bases not matched to a gene; V was cut back by 6 bases and J by 0 bases. There are 15 residues in the CDR3. The CDR3 here is CASRTGLNSNQPQHF. The CDR3, as DNA: TGCGCCAGCAGGACAGGGCTAAATAGCAATCAGCCCCAGCATTTT.

The chain combines TRBV11-2 with TRBJ1-2, with D possibly matching TRBD1 (5 bases). The CDR3 runs to 13 residues. Germline loops: CDR1 SGHAT, CDR2 FQNNGV. Trimming stripped 1 base from V and 8 bases from J, with 11 bases between. The CDR3 DNA reads TGTGCCAGCAGCTTAGTATCTGGGGACGGCTACACCTTC. Its translation is CASSLVSGDGYTF.

This chain links TRBV6-5 with TRBJ1-1; unclear D gene. V shed 10 bases and J shed 1 base, with 13 bases lying between them. Per the germline V gene, CDR1 is MNHEY and CDR2 is SVGAGI. The CDR3 loop spans 13 amino acids. This chain's CDR3 is CATLRDGNTEAFF. CDR3 nucleotide sequence: TGTGCCACCCTCCGGGATGGGAACACTGAAGCTTTCTTT.

The chain joins TRBV2 to TRBJ2-7; D perhaps matches TRBD1 (6 bases). Per the germline V gene, CDR1 is SNHLY and CDR2 is FYNNEI. This CDR3 region has 15 residues. Trimming left V 7 bases short and J 2 bases short, with 18 bases between. In nucleotides, the CDR3 is TGTGCCAGCAAGGGACGAGGACAGCGGACCTACGAGCAGTACTTC. Translating it yields CASKGRGQRTYEQYF.

This chain joins TRBV6-6 and TRBJ1-5; weak D call: TRBD1 (5 bases). CDR3 length equals 13 residues. The V end lost 8 bases, the J end lost 2 bases, and 10 bases lay between the germline ends. CDR1 is MNHNY and CDR2 is SVGAGI in the germline V gene (reference sequence). The CDR3 DNA reads as TGTGCCAGCGGAGGGGACGGCAATCAGCCCCAGCATTTT. Translating gives CASGGDGNQPQHF.

The chain has TRBV10-3 and TRBJ2-3; TRBD2 aligns across 9 bases. This CDR3 is 13 amino acids long. CDR1 is ENHRY and CDR2 is SYGVKD in the germline V gene. The trim removed 0 bases at V and 11 bases at J, leaving 3 bases unmatched. This CDR3 is CAISESGAGGQYF. CDR3 DNA sequence: TGTGCCATCAGTGAGTCGGGAGCGGGGGGGCAGTATTTT.

V usage is TRBV3-1 (or the pseudogene TRBV3-2) and J usage is TRBJ2-2; D might be TRBD2 (6 bases). Germline CDR1 and CDR2: LGHDT and YNNKEL (reference sequence). The CDR3 extends over 17 amino acids. Trimming pared 1 base from V and 6 bases from J, leaving 18 bases between. CDR3: CASSQAPTSSGAGELFF. Here the CDR3 DNA reads TGTGCCAGCAGCCAAGCACCGACTAGTTCGGGCGCCGGGGAGCTGTTTTTT.

This rearrangement joins TRBV5-1 to TRBJ2-7; 7 bases line up with TRBD2. The CDR3 is 13 amino acids. Germline CDR1 is SGHRS and CDR2 is YFSETQ. The trim removed 5 bases at V and 6 bases at J, leaving 8 bases unmatched. The CDR3 sequence: CASSPRLAGEQYF. CDR3 nucleotide sequence: TGCGCCAGCAGTCCTCGACTAGCTGGCGAGCAGTACTTC. Together with reference TRBV5-1 and TRBJ2-7, the CDR3 gives the full variable domain: KAGVTQTPRYLIKTRGQQVTLSCSPISGHRSVSWYQQTPGQGLQFLFEYFSETQRNKGNFPGRFSGRQFSNSRSEMNVSTLELGDSALYLCASSPRLAGEQYFGPGTRLTVT.

V gene TRBV9 combines with J gene TRBJ1-1; D remains unclear. Germline V gene lookup returns CDR1 SGDLS and CDR2 YYNGEE. V dropped 4 bases and J dropped 8 bases, with 18 bases sitting between them. The CDR3 totals 14 residues. CDR3 bases: TGTGCCAGCAGCACACAACACCATTCCGGAGAAGCTTTCTTT. Protein: CASSTQHHSGEAFF. Supplemented by reference TRBV9 and TRBJ1-1, the full variable domain reads DSGVTQTPKHLITATGQRVTLRCSPRSGDLSVYWYQQSLDQGLQFLIQYYNGEERAKGNILERFSAQQFPDLHSELNLSSLELGDSALYFCASSTQHHSGEAFFGQGTRLTVV.

This chain joins TRBV19 and TRBJ2-3; no firm D call. This CDR3 contains 13 residues. CDR1 and CDR2 from the germline V gene are LNHDA and SQIVND (reference sequence). V was cut by 5 bases and J by 4 bases, with 10 bases left in between. CDR3 loop: CASSPTRADTQYF. The CDR3 region has the DNA TGTGCCAGTAGTCCGACTCGGGCAGATACGCAGTATTTT.

This rearrangement joins TRBV5-4 to TRBJ1-3; 7 bases agree with TRBD1. Trimming took 4 bases from V and 1 from J; bases not matched to a gene: 14. The germline CDR1 and CDR2 sequences are SGHNT and YYREEE (reference sequence). This CDR3 comprises 18 residues. In nucleotides, the CDR3 is TGTGCCAGCAGCCCGATCTCCGGGACAGAGAAATCTGGAAACACCATATATTTT. This encodes CASSPISGTEKSGNTIYF.

This clone came up once. This chain links TRBV7-3 with TRBJ2-3; 7 bases are a match to TRBD2. Germline V gene lookup returns CDR1 SGHTA and CDR2 FQGTGA. Germline trimming cut 2 bases from V and 5 bases from J; bases unmatched to any gene: 4. The CDR3 has 14 amino acids. Here the CDR3 DNA reads TGTGCCAGCAGCTTAGAAGGGAGGGAAGATACGCAGTATTTT. Residues: CASSLEGREDTQYF.

This clone was counted a single time. V is TRBV15 and J is TRBJ2-3; D is ambiguous. CDR1 and CDR2 (germline): LNHNV, YYDKDF (reference sequence). Deletions cut 3 bases from V and 2 bases from J, with 6 bases between. There are 13 residues in the CDR3. The CDR3 is CATSSRYTDTQYF. The CDR3 coding sequence is TGTGCCACCAGCAGTAGATACACAGATACGCAGTATTTT.

The chain uses TRBV2 and TRBJ2-3; 14 bases are a match to TRBD2. Germline V gene data show CDR1 as SNHLY and CDR2 as FYNNEI. This CDR3 is built from 15 residues. The V gene end was trimmed by 4 bases and the J gene end by 7 bases; junction bases not matched to a gene: 4. The CDR3 bases are TGTGCCAGCAGTGGACTAGCGGGGGGGCTAAATACGCAGTATTTT. This translates into CASSGLAGGLNTQYF.

The chain is built from TRBV9 and TRBJ1-6, with 11 bases that match TRBD1. Germline CDR1 SGDLS, CDR2 YYNGEE. V was pared by 3 bases and J by 9 bases, with 5 bases of the junction left unmatched. The CDR3 is made up of 15 amino acids. The chain's CDR3 is CASSARTGGFSPLHF. CDR3 DNA sequence: TGTGCCAGCAGCGCACGGACAGGGGGCTTTTCACCCCTCCACTTT.

The chain joins TRBV7-6 to TRBJ1-1; no firm D call. CDR3 size: 13 residues. The V gene's germline CDR1 is SGHVS and CDR2 FNYEAQ. Trimming removed 1 base at V and 3 bases at J, with 6 bases between. In DNA form, the CDR3 reads TGTGCCAGCAGCTTAGGGAGCTACACTGAAGCTTTCTTT. Translation gives CASSLGSYTEAFF.